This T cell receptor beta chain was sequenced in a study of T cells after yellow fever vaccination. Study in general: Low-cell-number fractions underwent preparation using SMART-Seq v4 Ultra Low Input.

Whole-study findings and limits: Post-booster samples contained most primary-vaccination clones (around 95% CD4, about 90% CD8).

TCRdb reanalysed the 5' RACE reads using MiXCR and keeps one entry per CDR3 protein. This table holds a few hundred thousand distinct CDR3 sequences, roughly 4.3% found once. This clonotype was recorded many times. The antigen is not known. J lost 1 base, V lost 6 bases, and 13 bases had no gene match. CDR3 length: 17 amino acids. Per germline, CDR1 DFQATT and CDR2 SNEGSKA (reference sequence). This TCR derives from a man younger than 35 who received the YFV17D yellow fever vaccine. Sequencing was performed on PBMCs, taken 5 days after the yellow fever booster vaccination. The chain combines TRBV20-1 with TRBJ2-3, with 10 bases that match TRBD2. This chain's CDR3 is CSARWASGGRRTDTQYF. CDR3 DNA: TGCAGTGCACGATGGGCTAGCGGGGGTCGACGCACAGATACGCAGTATTTT.